This T cell receptor (beta chain) comes out of a study of T cells expressing NK-cell markers. TCRdb reprocessed the 5' RACE reads, with one entry per CDR3 protein and no DNA. The table counts more than 400,000 distinct CDR3 sequences; more than 7% lies in the top ten. This CDR3 is built from 15 residues. CDR1 is SGHNT and CDR2 is YYREEE in the germline V gene (reference sequence). This sequence originates from a woman aged 18-69 years in good health. V and J are TRBV5-4 and TRBJ2-5; checking the TCRdb D call of TRBD2 is not possible without DNA. Sequencing was performed on blood T cells: a sorted CD56 or NKG2C T cell subset, CD4+ or CD8+ T cells, or bulk PBMC T cells (not recorded which). The CDR3 loop reads CASSLGWASKETQYF.